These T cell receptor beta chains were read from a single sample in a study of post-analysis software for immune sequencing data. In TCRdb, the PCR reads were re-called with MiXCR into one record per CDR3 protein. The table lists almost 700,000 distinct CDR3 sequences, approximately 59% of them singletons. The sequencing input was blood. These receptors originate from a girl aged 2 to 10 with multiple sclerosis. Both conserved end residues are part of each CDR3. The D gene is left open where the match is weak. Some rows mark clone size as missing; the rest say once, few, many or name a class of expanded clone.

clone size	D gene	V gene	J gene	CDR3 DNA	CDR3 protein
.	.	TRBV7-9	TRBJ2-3	TGTGCCAGCAGCTTAGCACTTCTGGGGGCAGATACGCAGTATTTT	CASSLALLGADTQYF
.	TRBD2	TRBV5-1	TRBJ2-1	TGCGCCAGCAGACTTTACGGGAGGGCCAATGAGCAGTTCTTC	CASRLYGRANEQFF
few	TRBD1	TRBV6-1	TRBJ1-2	TGTGCCAGCAGTGGACGGACAGGCCAGGTCGGCTACACCTTC	CASSGRTGQVGYTF
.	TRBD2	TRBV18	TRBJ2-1	TGTGCCAGCTCAGCTGAACTAGCGGGAGGGTCTGAGCAGTTCTTC	CASSAELAGGSEQFF
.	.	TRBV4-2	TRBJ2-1	TGTGCCAGCAGCCAAGAGAGGGTAGAATATGAGCAGTTCTTC	CASSQERVEYEQFF
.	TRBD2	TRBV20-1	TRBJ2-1	TGCAGTGCTAGGGATAGCGGGACTGTCAATGAGCAGTTCTTC	CSARDSGTVNEQFF
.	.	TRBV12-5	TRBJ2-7	TGTGCTAGTGATCAACCGGGAAAATACTACGAGCAGTACTTC	CASDQPGKYYEQYF
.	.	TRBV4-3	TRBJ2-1	TGCGCCAGCAGCCAAGACGGTGAGAGCTCCTACAATGAGCAGTTCTTC	CASSQDGESSYNEQFF
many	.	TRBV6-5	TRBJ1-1	TGTGCCAGCAGTCGGGCCCCGAACACTGAAGCTTTCTTT	CASSRAPNTEAFF
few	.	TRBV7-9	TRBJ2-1	TGTGCCAGCAGCTTGACCACCGGGACCTACAATGAGCAGTTCTTC	CASSLTTGTYNEQFF
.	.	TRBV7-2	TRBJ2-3	TGTGCCAGCAGCTTATTGGGGGGGGGCGTTCCGAATACGCAGTATTTT	CASSLLGGGVPNTQYF
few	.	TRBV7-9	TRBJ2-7	TGTGCCAGCAGCTTTACCGAAGCCTACGAGCAGTACTTC	CASSFTEAYEQYF
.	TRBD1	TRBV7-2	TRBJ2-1	TGTGCCAGCAGCTTAGTAACAGGGGAGCGTGAGCAGTTCTTC	CASSLVTGEREQFF
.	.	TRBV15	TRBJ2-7	TGTGCCACCAGCAGAGATGTAGGCGGGACCGGCTACGAGCAGTACTTC	CATSRDVGGTGYEQYF
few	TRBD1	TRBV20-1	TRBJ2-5	TGCAGTGCTAAGACAGGGGGAGAGACCCAGTACTTC	CSAKTGGETQYF
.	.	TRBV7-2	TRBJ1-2	TGTGCCAGCAGCCCCACAGGAGGATCTATGGGCTACACCTTC	CASSPTGGSMGYTF
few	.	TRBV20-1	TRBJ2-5	TGCAGTGTCAGAGACGGACACCACCAAGAGACCCAGTACTTC	CSVRDGHHQETQYF
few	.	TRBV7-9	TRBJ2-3	TGTGCCAGCAGCCCGCCGTCCAGGGGCACAGATACGCAGTATTTT	CASSPPSRGTDTQYF
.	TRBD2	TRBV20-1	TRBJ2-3	TGCAGTGCTCGTACTAGCGGGGGCGGTGATACGCAGTATTTT	CSARTSGGGDTQYF
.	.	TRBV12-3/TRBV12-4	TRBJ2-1	TGTGCCAGCAGTTTATTACTAACCTACAATGAGCAGTTCTTC	CASSLLLTYNEQFF
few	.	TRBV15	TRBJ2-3	TGTGCCACCAGCATCCGTGCGGGGGATACGCAGTATTTT	CATSIRAGDTQYF
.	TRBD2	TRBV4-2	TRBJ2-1	TGTGCCAGCAGCCGGGGGGGACTAGATAACAATGAGCAGTTCTTC	CASSRGGLDNNEQFF
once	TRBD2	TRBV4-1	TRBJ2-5	TGCGCCAGCAGCCAAGATCACGGGACTAGCGTTAAGACCCAGTACTTC	CASSQDHGTSVKTQYF
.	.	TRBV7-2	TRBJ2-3	TGTGCCAGCAGCTGGGAACCCACAGATACGCAGTATTTT	CASSWEPTDTQYF
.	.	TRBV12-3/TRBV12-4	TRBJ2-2	TGTGCCAGCAGTCACCAGAACACCGGGGAGCTGTTTTTT	CASSHQNTGELFF
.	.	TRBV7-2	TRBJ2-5	TGTGCCAGCAGCTGGACTGGGGGGGGGCCCGCAGAGACCCAGTACTTC	CASSWTGGGPAETQYF
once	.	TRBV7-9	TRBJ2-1	TGTGCCAGCAGTCCGACTCCTTTGGGGGGAGATGAGCAGTTCTTC	CASSPTPLGGDEQFF
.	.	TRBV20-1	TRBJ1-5	TGCAGTGCTAGTGTCGGACCCGGTAACAATCAGCCCCAGCATTTT	CSASVGPGNNQPQHF
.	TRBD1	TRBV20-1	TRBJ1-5	TGCAGTGCTAGAGATGGGACAGAAACCTTTTTTAATAGCAATCAGCCCCAGCATTTT	CSARDGTETFFNSNQPQHF
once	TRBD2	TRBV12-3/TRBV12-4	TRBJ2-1	TGTGCCAGCAGTGGACCGGGACTAGCGGGGGAAAGCTCCTACAATGAGCAGTTCTTC	CASSGPGLAGESSYNEQFF
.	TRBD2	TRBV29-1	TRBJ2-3	TGCAGCGTTGAAGATAGAAGGACTAGGGGAGATACGCAGTATTTT	CSVEDRRTRGDTQYF
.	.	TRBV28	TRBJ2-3	TGTGCCAGCAGTTTTCTGGGAGATACGCAGTATTTT	CASSFLGDTQYF
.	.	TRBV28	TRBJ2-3	TGTGCCAGCAGTCTGCCGGCCGGCGTTACGCAGTATTTT	CASSLPAGVTQYF
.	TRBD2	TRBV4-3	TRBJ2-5	TGCGCCAGCAGCCAAGATCCTAGCGGGGGGGTCGGAGAGACCCAGTACTTC	CASSQDPSGGVGETQYF
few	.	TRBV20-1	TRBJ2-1	TGCAGTGCCTTCCAGGAGGGGGTCGGTGAGCAGTTCTTC	CSAFQEGVGEQFF
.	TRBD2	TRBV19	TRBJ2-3	TGTGCCAGTAGTCACCAAACGCCTAGCGGGGGAACAGATACGCAGTATTTT	CASSHQTPSGGTDTQYF
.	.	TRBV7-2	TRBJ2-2	TGTGCCAGCAGGCTCGTCGGGTCGGGGACGGGCGGGGAGCTGTTTTTT	CASRLVGSGTGGELFF
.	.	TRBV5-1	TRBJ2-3	TGCACCAGCAGCTCCACAGATACGCAGTATTTT	CTSSSTDTQYF
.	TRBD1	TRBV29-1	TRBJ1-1	TGCAGCGTTGGGGGAGGGGGCCCGGACACTGAAGCTTTCTTT	CSVGGGGPDTEAFF
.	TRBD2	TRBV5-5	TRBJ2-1	TGCGCCAGCAGCTTGCTAGCGGGGCCCTACAATGAGCAGTTCTTC	CASSLLAGPYNEQFF
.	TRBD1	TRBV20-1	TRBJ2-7	TGCAGTGCTATCCGGGACAGCCACTACGAGCAGTACTTC	CSAIRDSHYEQYF
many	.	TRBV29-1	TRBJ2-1	TGCAGAGACTACGAAACCGCGATTAGGAATGAGCAGTTCTTC	CRDYETAIRNEQFF
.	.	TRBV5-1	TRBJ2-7	TGCGCCAGCAGGTTAAATGACGAGCAGTACTTC	CASRLNDEQYF
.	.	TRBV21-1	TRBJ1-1	TGTGCCAGCAGCTATACAGGGTTGAACACTGAAGCTTTCTTT	CASSYTGLNTEAFF
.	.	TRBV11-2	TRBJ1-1	TGTGCCAGCAGCTACTACGGGCCTTCGAACACTGAAGCTTTCTTT	CASSYYGPSNTEAFF
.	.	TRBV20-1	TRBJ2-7	TGCAGTGCTTTCGCGGGACAATTCTACGAGCAGTACTTC	CSAFAGQFYEQYF
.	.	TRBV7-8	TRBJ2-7	TGTGCCAGCAGCTTATATCGGAACGAGCAGTACTTC	CASSLYRNEQYF
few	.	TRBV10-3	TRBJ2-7	TGTGCCATCAGTGAGTCGGTACAGCGTTATCCCCCCTACGAGCAGTACTTC	CAISESVQRYPPYEQYF
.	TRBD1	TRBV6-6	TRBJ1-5	TGTGCCAGCAGGTCCAGGGGGTTCAATCAGCCCCAGCATTTT	CASRSRGFNQPQHF
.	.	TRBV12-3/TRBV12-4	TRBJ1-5	TGTGCCAGCAGTTTGGTAGGTCGGGATAGGAGCAATCAGCCCCAGCATTTT	CASSLVGRDRSNQPQHF
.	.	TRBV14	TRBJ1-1	TGTGCCAGCAGCCTGCTAATTGGAGCTGAAGCTTTCTTT	CASSLLIGAEAFF
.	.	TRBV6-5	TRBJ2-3	TGTGCCAGCAGTTACTCGAGCAGGGATGATACGCAGTATTTT	CASSYSSRDDTQYF
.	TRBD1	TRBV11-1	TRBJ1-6	TGTGCCAGCAGCTTAGGAGGACCGGGACAGGGTGGGAGCTCCTATAATTCACCCCTCCACTTT	CASSLGGPGQGGSSYNSPLHF
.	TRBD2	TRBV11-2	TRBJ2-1	TGTGCCAGCAGCTTCCAGACTAGCGGCAAGTTCTTC	CASSFQTSGKFF
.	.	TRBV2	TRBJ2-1	TGTGCCAGCTCCGGGTTGGGAGAGCAGTTCTTC	CASSGLGEQFF
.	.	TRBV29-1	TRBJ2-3	TGCAGCGTTGAAGTCCGGCGGGAAAGCACAGATACGCAGTATTTT	CSVEVRRESTDTQYF
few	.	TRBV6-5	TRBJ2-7	TGTGCCAGCAGTTACCCACCAGGTTACGAGCAGTACTTC	CASSYPPGYEQYF
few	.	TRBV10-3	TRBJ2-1	TGTGCCATCAGTGAGTCGAGAGGTTACTCCTACAATGAGCAGTTCTTC	CAISESRGYSYNEQFF
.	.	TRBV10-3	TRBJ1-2	TGTGCCATCAGTGAGTCGACTTGGGGGGCCGATGGCTACACCTTC	CAISESTWGADGYTF
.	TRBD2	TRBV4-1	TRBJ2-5	TGCGCCAGCAGCCATGTTTGGTTCCAACTAGCGGGAGTAGGGGTCGGAGAGACCCAGTACTTC	CASSHVWFQLAGVGVGETQYF